Only a few counts were recorded for the clone carrying this TCR beta chain. What it binds is unknown. V lost 6 bases and J lost 1, with 11 bases in between. CDR3 length equals 13 residues. The germline CDR1 and CDR2 sequences are SGHRS and YFSETQ. Each sample gave at least 6.5 million isolated PBMCs. The data are from a study of blood T cells in healthy people across ages. Study outcomes and limitations: Donors of long life had a larger count of naive CD4+ cells and greater diversity than aged donors. For the donors, CMV status was unknown and possibly confounded expanded clonotype changes.

The second PCR ran roughly 6 to 11 cycles with a sample-barcoded 5' primer and J-beta primers. MiXCR, applied by TCRdb to the 5' RACE reads, yields one record per CDR3 protein. The sample contains around 970,000 distinct CDR3 sequences, about 53% of which appear only once. This chain joins TRBV5-1 and TRBJ2-7; D unresolved. The TCR originated in a woman aged 55-70 years in good health. The sequencing input was blood. CDR3 amino acids: CASKLQSSYEQYF. CDR3 bases: TGCGCCAGCAAACTCCAGAGTTCCTACGAGCAGTACTTC.